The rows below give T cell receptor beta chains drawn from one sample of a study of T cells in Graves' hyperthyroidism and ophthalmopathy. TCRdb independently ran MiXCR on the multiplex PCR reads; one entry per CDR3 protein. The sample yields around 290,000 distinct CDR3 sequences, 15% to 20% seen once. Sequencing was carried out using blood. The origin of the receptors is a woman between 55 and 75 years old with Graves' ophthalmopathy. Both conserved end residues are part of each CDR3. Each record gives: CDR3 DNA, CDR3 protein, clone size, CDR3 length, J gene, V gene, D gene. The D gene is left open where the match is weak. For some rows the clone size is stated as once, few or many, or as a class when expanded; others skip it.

TGTGCCAGCAGTCCCCACCCCTGGACAGGGACCTACGAGCAGTACTTC,CASSPHPWTGTYEQYF,many,16,TRBJ2-7,TRBV12-3/TRBV12-4,TRBD1
TGTGCCAGCTCACCGACTAGCGGGGTTGCCGGGGAGACCCGGTACTTC,CASSPTSGVAGETRYF,few,16,TRBJ2-5,TRBV18,TRBD2
TGCAGTGCTACCGGGCCCAGCTCCTACAATGAGCAGTTCTTC,CSATGPSSYNEQFF,many,14,TRBJ2-1,TRBV20-1,-
TGTGCCAGCAGTCCTGAATCGAGCTCCTACAATGAGCAGTTCTTC,CASSPESSSYNEQFF,many,15,TRBJ2-1,TRBV6-1,-
TGTGCCAGTGCCTGGCAGATCTATAGCAATCAGCCCCAGCATTTT,CASAWQIYSNQPQHF,-,15,TRBJ1-5,TRBV19,-
TGTGCCAGCAGTTTGGGCTTCACCGGGGAGCTGTTTTTT,CASSLGFTGELFF,many,13,TRBJ2-2,TRBV28,-
TGTGCCAGCAGCCTGGGTAGCAGCACAGATACGCAGTATTTT,CASSLGSSTDTQYF,many,14,TRBJ2-3,TRBV5-4,-
TGTGCCAGCAGCTCCGGTCGATACTACGAGCAGTACTTC,CASSSGRYYEQYF,many,13,TRBJ2-7,TRBV7-9,-
TGTGCCAGCAGCTTACTTAAAAAATTCGGTGTCTCTGGAAACACCATATATTTT,CASSLLKKFGVSGNTIYF,few,18,TRBJ1-3,TRBV7-2,-
TGTGCCAGCAGCTTTAGTTATGGGAGGGGGGGCGACGGGGGAAAACTGTTTTTT,CASSFSYGRGGDGGKLFF,-,18,TRBJ1-4,TRBV7-2,-
TGTGCCAGCAGCCAGGCGCAGGGGGTGGAGACCCAGTACTTC,CASSQAQGVETQYF,many,14,TRBJ2-5,TRBV3-1,TRBD1
TGTGCCAGCAGCCAACGAATGACAACCAGGGATGGCTACACCTTC,CASSQRMTTRDGYTF,many,15,TRBJ1-2,TRBV12-3/TRBV12-4,-
TGTGCCAGCACCGGGACAGCTAGCAATCAGCCCCAGCATTTT,CASTGTASNQPQHF,many,14,TRBJ1-5,TRBV2,TRBD1
TGTGCCAGCAGAAGCGGTCGGTCCGATGGCTACACCTTC,CASRSGRSDGYTF,many,13,TRBJ1-2,TRBV6-2/TRBV6-3,-
TGTGCCAGCAGTTTAAGTCGGGGGGCCAACGAGCAGTACTTC,CASSLSRGANEQYF,many,14,TRBJ2-7,TRBV27,-
TGTGCCAGCAAGGGTGCCTATAATTCACCCCTCCACTTT,CASKGAYNSPLHF,many,13,TRBJ1-6,TRBV2,-
TGTGCCAGCAGCTTAGAGTTGGGGGGCGGTTATGAGCCCCAGCATTTT,CASSLELGGGYEPQHF,many,16,TRBJ1-5,TRBV7-2,-
TGTGCCAGCAGCTTAACCTGGCAGCCGGGGTCGGAAGCTTTCTTT,CASSLTWQPGSEAFF,few,15,TRBJ1-1,TRBV7-9,-
TGCGCCAGCAGCCAAGAAACGGTTATGGGGGGGCTGGACGAGCAGTACTTC,CASSQETVMGGLDEQYF,many,17,TRBJ2-7,TRBV4-3,-
TGTGCCATCAGTGAGTCTAGAGTCACTGAAGCTTTCTTT,CAISESRVTEAFF,-,13,TRBJ1-1,TRBV10-3,-
TGTGCCAGCAGCCCACACCCCAACGGGGGGCGTTTATCTGGGGCCAACGTCCTGACTTTC,CASSPHPNGGRLSGANVLTF,-,20,TRBJ2-6,TRBV9,-
TGTGCCAGCAGCCCTAGGACGGCGGGACCTTACGAGCAGTACTTC,CASSPRTAGPYEQYF,-,15,TRBJ2-7,TRBV2,-
TGTGCCAGTACCACGGACAGGGGGTATGAAGCTTTCTTT,CASTTDRGYEAFF,many,13,TRBJ1-1,TRBV19,TRBD1
TGTGCCAGTAGTACAGGGTTGAACACTGAAGCTTTCTTT,CASSTGLNTEAFF,-,13,TRBJ1-1,TRBV19,-
TGCAGTGCTAGAGATAGGAGGGTCTCTGGGGCCAACGTCCTGACTTTC,CSARDRRVSGANVLTF,-,16,TRBJ2-6,TRBV20-1,-
TGTGCCAGCAGCTTATACCAGGGGAGCCCCGGCACCGGGGAGCTGTTTTTT,CASSLYQGSPGTGELFF,few,17,TRBJ2-2,TRBV7-3,-
TGCGCCAGCAGCGAGACAGGGGGCACTGAAGCTTTCTTT,CASSETGGTEAFF,many,13,TRBJ1-1,TRBV5-1,TRBD1
TGTGCCAGCGGGAGGGTAGGAACTGAAGCTTTCTTT,CASGRVGTEAFF,many,12,TRBJ1-1,TRBV7-2,-
TGTGCCAGCAGCTTTCGGACCGAGACGGGCAATGAGCAGTTCTTC,CASSFRTETGNEQFF,many,15,TRBJ2-1,TRBV7-9,-
TGTGCCAGCACCAAGAGGCTAGCGGGAGACTACAATGAGCAGTTCTTC,CASTKRLAGDYNEQFF,many,16,TRBJ2-1,TRBV7-8,TRBD2
TGTGCCAGCAGCCAAGATCTGAAAGGATGGGCTTTCTTT,CASSQDLKGWAFF,many,13,TRBJ1-1,TRBV3-1,-
TGTGCCAGCAGCTCCCCCGGGACAGGGATGAATGAGCAGTTCTTC,CASSSPGTGMNEQFF,many,15,TRBJ2-1,TRBV7-3,TRBD1
TGCAGTGCTCACTTAGGGACTAGATCCAACGAGCAGTACTTC,CSAHLGTRSNEQYF,few,14,TRBJ2-7,TRBV20-1,TRBD2
TGTGCCAGCCAGCAAAGACAGGCCAAAAACATTCAGTACTTC,CASQQRQAKNIQYF,few,14,TRBJ2-4,TRBV5-6,-
TGTGCCAGCAGCTCCGCATCTCTAGCGGGAGAGGAGCAGTACTTC,CASSSASLAGEEQYF,many,15,TRBJ2-7,TRBV7-9,TRBD2